This T cell receptor (beta chain) was sequenced in a study of cytomegalovirus exposure and HLA in healthy donors. Study-wide context: Approximately 200 million T cells yielded around 120 million unique TCR beta sequences in earlier analysis. Counted in an early data release were about 80 million unique TCRs from HLA-typed donors.

General observations from the study: Later analysis revealed greater clonal expansion in HLA-associated TCR beta chains than in equally common others. Both high specificity and high sensitivity reportedly marked the classifier's diagnosis of cytomegalovirus status.

Remarks on this clone: Its antigen is not identified.

The junction had 5 bases not matched to a gene; V was cut back by 2 bases and J by 10 bases. CDR1 and CDR2 from the germline V gene are SGHTA and FQGNSA. The CDR3 spans 13 residues. Primers included in the PCR were 60 Vbeta and 13 Jbeta primers. Only in-frame clones appear in the TCRdb table, and some are missing; sequencing was by immunoSEQ multiplex PCR. The table has approximately 130,000 clones, around 75% seen once. The material sequenced was PBMCs. J is TRBJ2-1 and V is TRBV7-2, with TRBD2 identical over 7 bases. The receptor was isolated from a woman aged 50 to 60 in good health and CMV-seropositive. The DNA for the CDR3 is TGTGCCAGCAGCTTAAACGGGGGGAAGGAGCAGTTCTTC. Protein product: CASSLNGGKEQFF.